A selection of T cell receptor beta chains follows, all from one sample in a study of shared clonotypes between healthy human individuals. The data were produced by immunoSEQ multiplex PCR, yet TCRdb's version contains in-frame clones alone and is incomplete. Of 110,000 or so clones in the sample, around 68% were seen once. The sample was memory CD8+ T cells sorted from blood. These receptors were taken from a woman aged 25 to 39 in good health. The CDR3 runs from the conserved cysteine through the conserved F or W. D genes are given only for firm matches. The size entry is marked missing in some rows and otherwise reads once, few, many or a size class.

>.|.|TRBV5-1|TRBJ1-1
CASRAGTVNTEAFF
TGCGCCAGCAGGGCCGGGACTGTGAACACTGAAGCTTTCTTT
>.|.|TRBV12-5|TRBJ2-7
CASLQKGSHEQYF
TGTGCTAGCCTACAGAAGGGGAGCCACGAGCAGTACTTC
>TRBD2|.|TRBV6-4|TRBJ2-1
CASSYWLAGRIREQFF
TGTGCCAGCAGTTACTGGCTAGCGGGCAGGATCCGAGAACAGTTCTTC
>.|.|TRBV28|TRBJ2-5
CASRGRASAGTQYF
TGTGCCAGCAGAGGAAGGGCCTCCGCAGGGACCCAGTACTTC
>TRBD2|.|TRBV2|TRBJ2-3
CASRLTSGRTDTQYF
TGTGCCAGCAGACTGACTAGCGGGAGAACAGATACGCAGTATTTT
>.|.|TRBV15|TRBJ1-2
CATSRDLGDSGGYTF
TGTGCCACCAGCAGAGATCTCGGGGATTCGGGAGGCTACACCTTC
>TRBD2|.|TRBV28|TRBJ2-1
CASSLRLAGGPSTEFF
TGTGCCAGCAGTTTGAGACTAGCGGGAGGGCCCTCAACGGAGTTCTTC
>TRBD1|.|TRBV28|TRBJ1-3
CASSLSGTAGNTIYF
TGTGCCAGCAGTCTCTCCGGGACAGCCGGAAACACCATATATTTT
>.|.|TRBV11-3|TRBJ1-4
CASSPTPSIPPYNEKLFF
TGTGCCAGCAGCCCTACCCCATCCATACCGCCCTATAATGAAAAACTGTTTTTT
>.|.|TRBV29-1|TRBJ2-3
CSVDTPPEGSGLWTDTQYF
TGCAGCGTTGATACCCCCCCTGAGGGATCGGGTCTTTGGACAGATACGCAGTATTTT
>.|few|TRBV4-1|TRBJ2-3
CASSQDGAEGSYTDTQYF
TGCGCCAGCAGCCAAGATGGTGCCGAGGGGAGTTACACAGATACGCAGTATTTT
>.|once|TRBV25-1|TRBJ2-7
CASSEYQGSNEQYF
TGTGCCAGCAGTGAGTATCAGGGTTCGAACGAGCAGTACTTC
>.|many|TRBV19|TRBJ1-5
CASTEQVQQPQHF
TGTGCCAGTACCGAACAGGTGCAGCAGCCCCAGCATTTT
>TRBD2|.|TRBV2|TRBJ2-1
CASSYSGSSYNEQFF
TGTGCCAGCAGTTATAGCGGGAGCTCCTACAATGAGCAGTTCTTC
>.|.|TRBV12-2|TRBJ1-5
CASRLRRGTYSNQPQHF
TGTGCAAGTCGCTTAAGGAGGGGCACCTATAGCAATCAGCCCCAGCATTTT
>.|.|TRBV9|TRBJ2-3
CASSGSGATDTQYF
TGTGCCAGCAGCGGGTCTGGGGCCACAGATACGCAGTATTTT
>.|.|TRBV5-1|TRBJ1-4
CASSSGTEGGGRREKLFF
TGCGCCAGCAGCTCCGGGACTGAGGGCGGAGGCCGCCGCGAAAAACTGTTTTTT
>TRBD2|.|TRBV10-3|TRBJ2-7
CAISDMLGLAGIGYYEQYF
TGTGCCATCAGTGATATGCTGGGACTAGCGGGCATAGGGTACTACGAGCAGTACTTC
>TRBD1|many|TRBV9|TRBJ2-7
CASSPTQGILSYEQYF
TGTGCCAGCAGCCCGACACAGGGGATCCTTTCCTACGAGCAGTACTTC
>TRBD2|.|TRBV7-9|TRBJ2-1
CASSLGGGSRFF
TGTGCCAGCAGCTTAGGGGGCGGGAGTCGGTTCTTC
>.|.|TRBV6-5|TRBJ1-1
CASRTLMNTEAFF
TGTGCCAGCAGGACCCTAATGAACACTGAAGCTTTCTTT
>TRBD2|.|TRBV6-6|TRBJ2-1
CASSLGGEGGEQFF
TGTGCCAGCAGTTTGGGGGGAGAGGGAGGGGAGCAGTTCTTC